This T cell receptor beta chain was documented in a study of early T cells in non-severe SARS-CoV-2 infection. Using its own MiXCR run on the 5' RACE reads, TCRdb lists one record per CDR3 protein. Of fewer than 85,000 distinct CDR3 sequences in the sample, around a tenth were seen once. V was trimmed by 6 bases and J by 2 bases, leaving 6 bases between them. The length of the CDR3 is 11 residues. Per the germline V gene, CDR1 is DFQATT and CDR2 is SNEGSKA (reference sequence). The rearrangement uses TRBV20-1 and TRBJ2-3, with D unclear. The receptor comes from an adult who was a healthcare worker with PCR-confirmed SARS-CoV-2 infection or an uninfected control (not recorded which). Sequenced sample: whole blood. DNA of the CDR3: TGCAGTGCCATCCTCACAGATACGCAGTATTTT. It encodes CSAILTDTQYF.